Below are 20 T cell receptor beta chains sequenced from a single sample in a study of blood T cells in healthy people across ages. Sample-barcoded 5' priming and a J-beta primer mix drove a second PCR of roughly 7 to 11 cycles. TCRdb ran MiXCR on the 5' RACE reads and lists one entry per CDR3 protein. The table has approximately 1.5 million distinct CDR3 sequences, roughly 43% seen once; the top ten hold about 4%. Sequencing was performed on blood. The receptors shown here come from a woman aged 18-29 years in good health.

This chain connects TRBV25-1 to TRBJ1-1; D may be TRBD1 (6 bases). V lost 2 bases and J lost 0, with 10 bases in between. CDR3 length equals 15 residues. CDR1 and CDR2 from the germline V gene are MGHDK and SYGVNS. CDR3 coding DNA: TGTGCCAGCAGTGAAGGACAGTTGGTGAACACTGAAGCTTTCTTT. Residues: CASSEGQLVNTEAFF.

The genes are TRBV7-9 and TRBJ2-1, with 7 bases aligning to TRBD1. This CDR3 contains 15 residues. With V trimmed by 1 base and J by 5 bases, 5 bases remained unmatched. Germline V gene lookup returns CDR1 SEHNR and CDR2 FQNEAQ (reference sequence). This CDR3 is CASSLGQGAHNEQFF. The CDR3 coding sequence is TGTGCCAGCAGCTTAGGACAGGGCGCCCACAATGAGCAGTTCTTC.

In its sample, this clonotype was seen once. An end of the junction differs from the germline gene, which may be a read error. The rearrangement joins TRBV27 to TRBJ2-1; the match to TRBD1 covers 12 bases. The CDR3 contains 15 residues. Germline V gene lookup returns CDR1 MNHEY and CDR2 SMNVEV (reference sequence). The CDR3: CAGRSGQGAGNEQFF. The CDR3 DNA is TGTGCCGGCAGATCGGGACAGGGGGCTGGGAATGAGCAGTTCTTC.

This clonotype was seen more than once but under ten times. The chain links TRBV4-1 to TRBJ2-7; 7 bases map to TRBD1. Germline trimming cut 4 bases from V and 0 bases from J; bases unmatched to any gene: 12. Germline CDR1 is MGHRA and CDR2 is YSYEKL. The CDR3 length is 17 residues. DNA of the CDR3: TGCGCCAGCAGCCCTGAACTCCGGGACAGTTACTCCTACGAGCAGTACTTC. As protein: CASSPELRDSYSYEQYF.

The count of this clonotype is one. This chain links TRBV9 with TRBJ2-1; D could derive from TRBD1 or TRBD2 (6 bases each). The V end was cut by 1 base, the J end by 8 bases, with 19 bases between. CDR1 and CDR2 (germline): SGDLS, YYNGEE. This CDR3 has 16 amino acids. DNA of the CDR3: TGTGCCAGCAGCGTAAGGGGGGTTTCGACACCAGATGAGCAGTTCTTC. Translated, it gives CASSVRGVSTPDEQFF.

The V and J genes are TRBV5-1 and TRBJ2-3; 10 positions match TRBD2. Germline CDR1 and CDR2: SGHRS and YFSETQ. The J segment lost 3 bases and the V segment lost 2 bases, leaving 9 bases of the junction unmatched. CDR3 length: 17 residues. The CDR3 protein is CASSFLAGGKGTDTQYF. CDR3 DNA sequence: TGCGCCAGCAGCTTCTTAGCGGGGGGAAAGGGGACAGATACGCAGTATTTT.

The chain joins TRBV6-5 to TRBJ2-3; D possibly uses TRBD1 or TRBD2 (5 bases each). Germline V gives CDR1 MNHEY, CDR2 SVGAGI. The CDR3 totals 17 residues. V lost 0 bases and J lost 2, with 15 bases in between. The CDR3 coding sequence is TGTGCCAGCAGTTACTCGGGGTCCTCGGGGCTCACAGATACGCAGTATTTT. It translates to CASSYSGSSGLTDTQYF.

The V gene is TRBV4-3, the J gene TRBJ1-5, with 9 bases that match TRBD1. The CDR3 runs to 14 residues. The J segment lost 7 bases and the V segment lost 3 bases, leaving 4 bases of the junction unmatched. Germline CDR1 reads LGHNA; CDR2 reads YSLEER. The DNA of the CDR3 is TGCGCCAGCAGCCAGGGACAGGGAGAACAGCCCCAGCATTTT. The encoded protein is CASSQGQGEQPQHF.

This clonotype has a handful of counts. The CDR3 loop reads CASSSNSYRGEGDTQYF. The CDR3 region has the DNA TGTGCCAGCAGCTCTAACTCCTACAGGGGGGAGGGGGATACGCAGTATTTT. The chain couples TRBV28 to TRBJ2-3; maybe TRBD1 (8 bases). Looked up from germline, CDR1 is MDHEN and CDR2 is SYDVKM. V shed 6 bases and J shed 6 bases, with 25 bases lying between them. This CDR3 has 17 amino acids.

The chain links TRBV20-1 to TRBJ2-1, with 7 bases fitting TRBD1. CDR1 and CDR2 from the germline V gene are DFQATT and SNEGSKA (reference sequence). The length of the CDR3 is 13 residues. The junction had 4 bases not matched to a gene; V was cut back by 2 bases and J by 6 bases. The CDR3 reads CSARRDSINEQFF. The CDR3, as DNA: TGCAGTGCTAGAAGGGACAGCATCAATGAGCAGTTCTTC.

The rearrangement joins TRBV9 to TRBJ2-3, with D unresolved. The CDR3 loop spans 13 amino acids. The V gene lost 0 bases and the J gene lost 6 bases, with 8 bases spanning the gap. Germline CDR1 SGDLS, CDR2 YYNGEE. The CDR3 reads CASSVGHSDTQYF. The CDR3 DNA sequence: TGTGCCAGCAGCGTAGGACACAGCGATACGCAGTATTTT.

The chain recombines TRBV25-1 with TRBJ1-1; 8 bases agree with TRBD1. The CDR3 extends over 14 amino acids. The germline gives CDR1 MGHDK, CDR2 SYGVNS. V trimming: 6 bases; J trimming: 0 bases; junction bases outside the gene matches: 3. CDR3 amino acids: CASRKQGVNTEAFF. CDR3 DNA sequence: TGTGCCAGCAGGAAACAGGGGGTGAACACTGAAGCTTTCTTT.

As regards this clonotype: The germline gene is not matched at one end of the junction; a read error may be the cause. The chain couples TRBV7-3 to TRBJ2-3, with D uncertain. Germline V gene sequence: CDR1 SGHTA, CDR2 FQGTGA. CDR3 length: 15 amino acids. CDR3 in DNA: TGTACCAGCAGCTTAACACTGCATGGCGCAGATACGCAGTATTTT. Residues: CTSSLTLHGADTQYF.

The chain has TRBV12-3 or TRBV12-4 and TRBJ2-7, with no clear D. This CDR3 contains 9 residues. CDR3 in amino acids: CASRFEQYF. CDR3 coding DNA: TGTGCTTCCAGGTTCGAGCAGTACTTC.

V and J are TRBV10-2 and TRBJ2-1; D is perhaps TRBD1 (6 bases). The CDR3 is made up of 16 amino acids. Germline V gene data show CDR1 as WSHSY and CDR2 as SAAADI. Trimming pared 5 bases from V and 3 bases from J, leaving 17 bases between. The CDR3 protein is CASSKTTGGLYNEQFF. The CDR3 DNA reads TGCGCCAGCAGTAAGACGACAGGCGGACTCTACAATGAGCAGTTCTTC.

This clonotype was counted a few times. The V gene is TRBV6-2 or TRBV6-3, the J gene TRBJ2-7; D remains unclear. CDR1 is MNHEY, CDR2 SVGEGT, per germline. Trimming removed 0 bases from V and 5 bases from J, with 14 bases in between. This CDR3 contains 15 residues. The CDR3 bases are TGTGCCAGCAGTTACTCACAACCCGGGCAGGACGAGCAGTACTTC. It codes for CASSYSQPGQDEQYF.

The genes are TRBV25-1 and TRBJ2-3, with D possibly being TRBD1 (6 bases). V was pared by 3 bases and J by 6 bases, with 13 bases between. The CDR3 contains 14 residues. Germline V CDR1 and CDR2: MGHDK, SYGVNS. The CDR3 DNA reads as TGTGCCAGCAGTGACACAGGGTGGGTGGATACGCAGTATTTT. Translated, it gives CASSDTGWVDTQYF.

This chain connects TRBV28 to TRBJ2-5, with 7 bases matching TRBD1. The ends lost 6 bases at V and 4 bases at J; junction bases unmatched: 11. Germline V gives CDR1 MDHEN, CDR2 SYDVKM. The CDR3 has 15 residues. The CDR3 sequence is CASSSRQGLRETQYF. In DNA, the CDR3 is TGTGCCAGCAGCTCCCGACAGGGCCTACGAGAGACCCAGTACTTC.

The table lists this clonotype with a few counts. This chain joins TRBV7-2 and TRBJ1-2, with a tentative D call TRBD1 (5 bases). The CDR3 sequence is 14 residues long. Germline loops: CDR1 SGHTA, CDR2 FQGNSA. V was trimmed by 5 bases and J by 4 bases, leaving 14 bases between them. Written as DNA, the CDR3 is TGTGCCAGCAGCACGTCCGGGACTTCCTATGGCTACACCTTC. Amino acid sequence: CASSTSGTSYGYTF.

This chain connects TRBV29-1 to TRBJ1-5; D is possibly TRBD1 (6 bases). Between the trimmed V and J ends, which lost 7 bases and 10 bases, there was a span of 20 bases. The CDR3 length is 13 residues. CDR1 SQVTM and CDR2 ANQGSEA come from the germline V gene. The CDR3 sequence: CSAGAGQRSPQHF. DNA for the CDR3: TGCAGCGCCGGGGCCGGACAGAGATCACCCCAGCATTTT.